Included here is one T cell receptor (beta chain) sequence, with context. Antigen unknown. The sample is drawn from a study of T cells after yellow fever vaccination. Study at large: Libraries from low-cell-number fractions were prepared with the SMART-Seq v4 Ultra Low Input RNA kit. Study-level points and caveats: When the response was secondary, it was weaker but reached its peak faster, day 5 versus 15. In FACS-sorted repertoires, abundant clonotypes from the bulk population could appear as contaminants.

TCRdb reanalysed the 5' RACE reads using MiXCR and keeps one entry per CDR3 protein. Of over 120,000 distinct CDR3 sequences listed, 5% to 7.5% are singletons. The germline V gene encodes CDR1 KGHSH and CDR2 LQKENI. The length of the CDR3 is 19 residues. The V gene lost 3 bases and the J gene lost 0 bases, with 21 bases spanning the gap. This receptor was obtained from a young man who received the YFV17D yellow fever vaccine. V and J are TRBV18 and TRBJ2-1; a possible D gene is TRBD1 (8 bases). The sequenced sample was CD4+ T cells sorted from PBMCs, obtained 10 days after the yellow fever booster vaccination. CDR3 sequence: CASSPDRGPGTNSYNEQFF. The CDR3 DNA follows: TGTGCCAGCTCACCCGACAGGGGACCCGGGACTAACTCCTACAATGAGCAGTTCTTC. Full variable domain (rest looked up from reference TRBV18 and TRBJ2-1): NAGVMQNPRHLVRRRGQEARLRCSPMKGHSHVYWYRQLPEEGLKFMVYLQKENIIDESGMPKERFSAEFPKEGPSILRIQQVVRGDSAAYFCASSPDRGPGTNSYNEQFFGPGTRLTVL.